This T cell receptor (beta chain) is from a study of T cells in Graves' hyperthyroidism and ophthalmopathy. General study findings and limits: Most clonotypes expanded in the thyroid (above 0.001) were also present in blood.

Concerning this clonotype: Its target is unknown.

The CDR3 totals 13 residues. Germline assignment: CDR1 SNHLY and CDR2 FYNNEI. With 7 bases removed from V and 9 bases from J, the gap between germline ends came to 16 bases. The CDR3 regions of TCR beta were amplified from RNA transcripts. During a first-round RT-PCR of the TCR CDR3, the HTBI primer set was used. MiXCR was run by TCRdb on the multiplex PCR reads, yielding one entry per CDR3 protein. The profile covers a few hundred thousand distinct CDR3 sequences, with around 14% appearing a single time and 9.2% taken by the ten largest. If no ophthalmopathy progression occurred within 18 months, Graves' hyperthyroidism was stable. Investigators excluded patients with uncontrolled infection, other autoimmune disease, pregnancy or lactation. Fresh peripheral blood, 7.5 to 10 ml, yielded the PBMCs.

The V call is TRBV2, the J call TRBJ1-5; D remains ambiguous. The sample was blood. This TCR came from a woman between 18 and 29 years old with Graves' hyperthyroidism. CDR3 bases: TGTGCCAGCACCTCAGAAGGCAAGAGGCCCCAGCATTTT. Its translation: CASTSEGKRPQHF.